This TCR beta chain was obtained from a study of T cells in Graves' hyperthyroidism and ophthalmopathy (dated by TCRdb to the late 2010s). Turning to the overall study: Peripheral blood samples were taken at the time of initial diagnosis, prior to any treatment. To identify distinguishing TCR V-J signatures, a discovery cohort of around 100 patients was used, comprising fewer than 45 with Graves' ophthalmopathy and 55 to 65 with stable Graves' hyperthyroidism. Whether ophthalmopathy could be predicted prospectively was tested in an independent validation cohort made up of 18 hyperthyroidism patients plus 17 patients who later progressed to ophthalmopathy. The 100 or so discovery patients were divided at random into training and test sets in a 7:3 ratio. The study also compared thyroid tissue and blood T-cell repertoires from five or six Graves' hyperthyroidism patients. After blood sampling, hyperthyroidism patients were treated with methimazole at a starting dose of 30 mg daily, and ophthalmopathy patients were treated with high-dose intravenous methylprednisolone. The paper reports TCR Vbeta CDR3 sequencing of some 140 peripheral blood samples: approximately 41 ophthalmopathy, over 70 hyperthyroidism and around 17 progressor patients. Overall study outcomes, separate from this receptor: Sample size was not statistically predetermined, and investigators were not blinded to group allocation. Blood samples also contained most of the expanded thyroid clonotypes (frequency above 0.001), which suggests that blood repertoires may reflect thyroid immune responses. A 13 V-J signature model separated ophthalmopathy from stable hyperthyroidism, with about 90% sensitivity and 81.08% specificity in cross-validation and 80%/75% in testing. In validation, the model predicted progression to ophthalmopathy with 65% to 71% sensitivity and 72% to 85% specificity, a median of 6.5 months before onset.

The CDR3 spans 14 residues, from the cysteine through the phenylalanine. CDR3 DNA is the only sequence kept; it has 42 bases, read in frame from the first base. The germline V gene sets CDR1 to MNHEY and CDR2 to SVGEGT. At the junction V is shortened by 6 bases and J by 4 bases; bases outside the gene matches: 8. Amplification of TCR beta CDR3 regions was carried out from RNA transcripts. For the first round of RT-PCR on the TCR CDR3, the HTBI primer set was used together with the Qiagen OneStep RT-PCR kit. Libraries were constructed in a second round of multiplex PCR, after which size selection and purification were performed. Sequencing of the libraries was done on an Illumina HiSeq2000 using paired-end 100 bp reads. For the original study's pipeline: Raw data were processed with SOAPnuke, discarding reads with adapters, uncalled bases, mean Phred below 15, or no exact constant-primer or identifier match. COPE v1.2.5 was used to merge high-quality paired reads, and clonotypes were defined as unique nucleotide sequences. MiTCR v1.1 was used to align the clonotypes against IMGT TRBV, TRBD and TRBJ reference segments. Analysis was restricted to V-J combinations with a frequency above 0.0001, which covered roughly 99% of repertoires. The TCS score was defined as the ratio of F50 (clonal expansion) to E x V (chaos), calculated using BLOSUM62-based TCRdist between CDR3 peptides within each V-J. Welch's t-statistics and random forest reduced roughly 500 V-J features to 13, which were used in a naive Bayes classifier (R e1071). The public reads were quality trimmed at Q25 with fastp and then assembled into clones with MiXCR by TCRdb, keeping productive beta chains. For every CDR3 protein sequence, its rows merge into one entry that carries the most common genes and DNA. TCRdb, rather than the study authors, made the V and J calls. This sample holds approximately 510,000 distinct CDR3 sequences; less than 25% were observed only once. The ten largest clones represent roughly 29% of the sample.

This clonotype was observed many times. What this receptor recognizes is not known. No base-level quality is on record; no much larger clone is a single base apart. A patient counted as having stable Graves' hyperthyroidism if no progression to ophthalmopathy occurred over 18 months of follow-up. The hyperthyroidism patients were between 18 and 65 years old and newly diagnosed, with a disease duration of less than 2 months. The study excluded patients with uncontrolled infections, other autoimmune diseases, pregnancy or lactation. Diagnoses were based on clinical symptoms, serum thyroxine and TRAb, thyroid ultrasound and orbital computed tomography. PBMCs were separated from around 9.1 ml of fresh peripheral blood using Ficoll-Paque density gradient centrifugation. Total RNA was extracted with Trizol reagent, and quality was checked on an Agilent 2100 Bioanalyzer.

This receptor was taken from a man aged 18 to 29 with Graves' hyperthyroidism. What was sequenced was blood. Rearrangement joined TRBV6-2 or TRBV6-3 to TRBJ1-1; TRBD1 lines up with 7 middle nucleotides. The sequence in DNA is TGTGCCAGCAGCACGGACAGGTTGGCCACTGAAGCTTTCTTT. Its amino acids are CASSTDRLATEAFF.